The 24 T cell receptor beta chains below come from one sample, sequenced in a study of cytomegalovirus exposure and HLA in healthy donors. Both 60 Vbeta primers and 13 Jbeta primers went into the PCR. Method: immunoSEQ multiplex PCR; TCRdb's copy keeps in-frame clones and lacks some. Of 85,000 to 130,000 clones listed, roughly three quarters are singletons. The sequencing input was PBMCs. The receptors shown here come from a woman aged 40 to 50 in good health and CMV-seronegative.

The chain carries TRBV18 and TRBJ2-4; possibly TRBD1 for D (5 bases). Germline V gene sequence: CDR1 KGHSH, CDR2 LQKENI. Trimming took off 1 base at V and 0 bases at J, with 16 bases between the two ends. The CDR3 length is 18 residues. The CDR3 DNA reads TGTGCCAGCTCACCACTGCAGGGTTTTGCACTAGCCAAAAACATTCAGTACTTC. It translates to CASSPLQGFALAKNIQYF.

V usage is TRBV30 and J usage is TRBJ1-4; perhaps TRBD1 as D (5 bases). The germline V gene encodes CDR1 GTSNPN and CDR2 SVGIG (reference sequence). This CDR3 comprises 13 residues. The V gene lost 2 bases and the J gene lost 3 bases, with 7 bases spanning the gap. CDR3 sequence: CAWSMTANEKLFF. CDR3 DNA: TGTGCCTGGAGTATGACAGCTAATGAAAAACTGTTTTTT.

The CDR3 here is CASSYSQGAGQPQHF. The CDR3 region has the DNA TGTGCCAGCAGTTACTCTCAGGGGGCAGGCCAGCCCCAGCATTTT. The chain carries TRBV6-5 and TRBJ1-5, with 8 nucleotides matching TRBD1. The CDR3 is 15 amino acids. Germline V CDR1 and CDR2: MNHEY, SVGAGI. Trimming at V came to 0 bases and at J to 7 bases, leaving 5 bases not matched to a gene.

V usage is TRBV6-5 and J usage is TRBJ2-1; 9 bases are shared with TRBD2. Per the germline V gene, CDR1 is MNHEY and CDR2 is SVGAGI. Unmatched junction bases numbered 12, after V lost 0 bases and J lost 12 bases. The CDR3 length is 16 residues. In nucleotides, the CDR3 is TGTGCCAGCAGTTACTCGGATAGCGGGAGCCCGGATGGGCAGTTCTTC. The encoded protein is CASSYSDSGSPDGQFF.

The chain recombines TRBV27 with TRBJ2-7; 7 bases match TRBD1. This CDR3 is 16 amino acids long. In germline, CDR1 is MNHEY, CDR2 SMNVEV (reference sequence). With 5 bases clipped from V and 0 bases from J, the junction kept 10 bases outside the gene matches. The CDR3 loop is CASSIGVTGSSYEQYF. The CDR3 DNA sequence: TGTGCCAGCAGTATAGGTGTGACAGGGAGCTCCTACGAGCAGTACTTC.

This sequence joins TRBV19 and TRBJ1-4, with TRBD1 matching over 7 bases. Germline-derived CDR1 and CDR2 are LNHDA and SQIVND (reference sequence). CDR3 length: 17 amino acids. V shed 5 bases and J 7 bases; nucleotides not matched to a gene: 16. The CDR3 sequence is CASSDRPTGSGGEKLFF. For the CDR3, the DNA is TGTGCCAGTAGTGACCGCCCCACAGGGTCAGGGGGTGAAAAACTGTTTTTT.

In regard to this clone: The identical CDR3 is also encoded by other nucleotide sequences in the sample. The chain uses TRBV7-9 and TRBJ1-4, with D possibly matching TRBD1 (5 bases). CDR3 size: 14 residues. CDR1 and CDR2 from the germline V gene are SEHNR and FQNEAQ (reference sequence). V shed 1 base and J shed 5 bases, with 8 bases lying between them. CDR3: CASSLGQGNEKLFF. The CDR3 nucleotides are TGTGCCAGCAGCTTAGGGCAGGGAAATGAAAAACTGTTTTTT.

This chain joins TRBV6-1 and TRBJ1-1; 12 nucleotides match TRBD1. The CDR3 sequence is 14 residues long. The germline V gene has CDR1 MNHNS and CDR2 SASEGT. The V segment lost 6 bases and the J segment 6 bases; nucleotides outside the gene matches: 5. CDR3 DNA: TGTGCCAGCAGGTGGGACAGGGGGCACGCTGAAGCTTTCTTT. This sequence encodes CASRWDRGHAEAFF.

This chain uses TRBV7-2 with TRBJ2-7; 7 nucleotides match TRBD2. This CDR3 is built from 14 residues. Germline CDR1 is SGHTA and CDR2 is FQGNSA. Trimming took 4 bases from V and 1 from J; bases not matched to a gene: 4. This chain's CDR3 is CASSWGGTSYEQYF. The DNA for the CDR3 is TGTGCCAGCAGCTGGGGAGGGACTTCCTACGAGCAGTACTTC.

The rearrangement links TRBV4-3 to TRBJ1-5, with 7 bases fitting TRBD1. The V and J ends lost 0 bases and 6 bases, in that order; junction bases with no gene match: 2. The germline V gene encodes CDR1 LGHNA and CDR2 YSLEER. This CDR3 comprises 14 residues. CDR3 sequence (DNA): TGCGCCAGCAGCCAAGATACAGGGGTTCAGCCCCAGCATTTT. It codes for CASSQDTGVQPQHF.

The gene calls are TRBV2 and TRBJ1-5; 9 nucleotides match TRBD1. CDR1 and CDR2 from the germline V gene are SNHLY and FYNNEI. The CDR3 covers 15 residues. With 5 bases clipped from V and 2 bases from J, the junction kept 4 bases outside the gene matches. DNA for the CDR3: TGTGCCAGCAGTTCTCGGACAGGGGGCAATCAGCCCCAGCATTTT. Translated, it gives CASSSRTGGNQPQHF.

V gene TRBV10-3 combines with J gene TRBJ2-7, with TRBD2 identical over 9 bases. CDR3 size: 15 residues. Germline V gives CDR1 ENHRY, CDR2 SYGVKD. Trimming took 2 bases from V and 3 from J; bases not matched to a gene: 5. CDR3 in DNA: TGTGCCATCAGTGAGGGGACTAGCTCAATCTACGAGCAGTACTTC. It yields the protein CAISEGTSSIYEQYF.

V usage is TRBV5-1 and J usage is TRBJ2-7; 7 bases are a match to TRBD2. V was pared by 2 bases and J by 2 bases, with 4 bases of the junction left unmatched. Per germline, CDR1 SGHRS and CDR2 YFSETQ. CDR3 length: 14 residues. Written as DNA, the CDR3 is TGCGCCAGCAGCTTCGGGAGGCCTACCTACGAGCAGTACTTC. It yields the protein CASSFGRPTYEQYF.

This chain links TRBV6-5 with TRBJ1-1; D is unclear. CDR3 length equals 11 residues. Looked up from germline, CDR1 is MNHEY and CDR2 is SVGAGI. Deletions cut 5 bases from V and 7 bases from J, with 8 bases between. CDR3 amino acids: CASSHRIEAFF. The DNA for the CDR3 is TGTGCCAGCAGTCACAGAATTGAAGCTTTCTTT.

The sample holds a few counts of this clone. The chain is built from TRBV10-1 and TRBJ1-5, with unresolved D. The CDR3 covers 16 residues. The V end was cut by 6 bases, the J end by 2 bases, with 17 bases between. CDR1 WNHNN and CDR2 SYGVQD come from the germline V gene (reference sequence). CDR3: CASSFMGRRGNQPQHF. The CDR3 DNA is TGCGCCAGCAGCTTTATGGGGAGAAGGGGCAATCAGCCCCAGCATTTT.

This sequence joins TRBV28 and TRBJ2-2, with TRBD2 identical over 7 bases. Germline CDR1 reads MDHEN; CDR2 reads SYDVKM. The CDR3 totals 14 residues. With V trimmed by 3 bases and J by 9 bases, 7 bases remained unmatched. As DNA, the CDR3 is TGTGCCAGCAGTTTGGCGGGAGATCCCCGGGAGCTGTTTTTT. Its protein product is CASSLAGDPRELFF.

The CDR3 here is CASRPWTAVETQYF. The CDR3 nucleotides are TGTGCCAGCAGGCCTTGGACAGCCGTGGAGACCCAGTACTTC. The gene calls are TRBV28 and TRBJ2-5, with D possibly being TRBD1 (6 bases). Germline V gene sequence: CDR1 MDHEN, CDR2 SYDVKM. This CDR3 has 14 amino acids. V lost 6 bases and J 5 bases, leaving 16 bases between the germline ends.

The gene calls are TRBV28 and TRBJ2-7; 8 positions match TRBD2. J gave up 5 bases and V 6 bases, and 9 bases lay outside the gene matches. The CDR3 is 14 residues long. Germline V CDR1 and CDR2: MDHEN, SYDVKM. The CDR3 reads CASSPGGAFDEQYF. CDR3 coding DNA: TGTGCCAGCAGCCCGGGGGGGGCGTTTGACGAGCAGTACTTC.

V and J are TRBV28 and TRBJ2-1, with 7 bases lining up with TRBD1. CDR1 is MDHEN, CDR2 SYDVKM, per germline. The J segment lost 6 bases and the V segment lost 6 bases, leaving 17 bases of the junction unmatched. The CDR3 has 17 residues. In DNA form, the CDR3 reads TGTGCCAGCAGAAAACCTACCCTACGTAGACAGGGCAATGAGCAGTTCTTC. As protein: CASRKPTLRRQGNEQFF.

The table lists this clone with a count of one. The chain carries TRBV19 and TRBJ2-1, with TRBD2 identical over 10 bases. V trimming: 0 bases; J trimming: 4 bases; junction bases outside the gene matches: 12. The CDR3 is 19 amino acids. Germline V CDR1 and CDR2: LNHDA, SQIVND (reference sequence). CDR3 protein: CASSIDPSSGSHRYNEQFF. CDR3 nucleotide sequence: TGTGCCAGTAGTATAGATCCTTCTAGCGGGAGCCATCGGTACAATGAGCAGTTCTTC.

The rearrangement uses TRBV14 and TRBJ2-7; 11 bases agree with TRBD2. The length of the CDR3 is 16 residues. The trim removed 4 bases at V and 2 bases at J, leaving 7 bases unmatched. Germline assignment: CDR1 SGHDN and CDR2 FVKESK. CDR3: CASSPRGLAVPYEQYF. In DNA form, the CDR3 reads TGTGCCAGCAGCCCCAGGGGACTAGCGGTCCCCTACGAGCAGTACTTC.

The gene calls are TRBV28 and TRBJ2-7, with 11 bases matching TRBD1. V shed 6 bases, J shed 6 bases, and the junction held 10 bases outside the gene matches. Germline V CDR1 and CDR2: MDHEN, SYDVKM. CDR3 length: 15 amino acids. CDR3 residues: CASSYSGTGGFEQYF. For the CDR3, the DNA is TGTGCCAGCAGCTATTCCGGGACAGGGGGTTTCGAGCAGTACTTC.

The chain carries TRBV20-1 and TRBJ2-4; no clear D. Germline CDR1 is DFQATT and CDR2 is SNEGSKA (reference sequence). Trimming cost V 3 bases and J 4 bases, with 4 bases left between them. This CDR3 has 11 amino acids. Written as DNA, the CDR3 is TGCAGTGCTAGGAGAAAAAACATTCAGTACTTC. It yields the protein CSARRKNIQYF.

This chain links TRBV28 with TRBJ1-1, with D possibly TRBD1 on 5 matching bases. The V end was cut by 7 bases, the J end by 8 bases, with 14 bases between. This CDR3 has 12 amino acids. Germline V gene sequence: CDR1 MDHEN, CDR2 SYDVKM. As DNA, the CDR3 is TGTGCCAGCATCCCGGGGGGGAAGGAAGCTTTCTTT. Encoded protein: CASIPGGKEAFF.